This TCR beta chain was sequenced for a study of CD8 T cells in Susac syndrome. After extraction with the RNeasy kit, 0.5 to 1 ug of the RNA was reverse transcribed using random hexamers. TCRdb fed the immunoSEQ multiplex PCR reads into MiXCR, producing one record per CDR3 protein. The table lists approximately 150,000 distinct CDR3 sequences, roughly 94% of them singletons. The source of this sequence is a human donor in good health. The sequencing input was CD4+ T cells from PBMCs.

The CDR3 DNA follows: TGCAGTGCTCCCCGACTAGCTGCGATGTCGAATGAGCAGTTCTTC. Translation: CSAPRLAAMSNEQFF. The chain is built from TRBV20-1 and TRBJ2-1; TRBD2 matches at 7 bases. J lost 7 bases, V lost 5 bases, and 14 bases had no gene match. The CDR3 consists of 15 residues. Germline loops: CDR1 DFQATT, CDR2 SNEGSKA (reference sequence).